This T cell receptor beta chain was profiled in a study of shared clonotypes between healthy human individuals. There were only Caucasian adults among the donors, and all lived in Nashville, Tennessee. Trimming left V 4 bases short and J 5 bases short, with 9 bases between. The CDR3 is 12 residues long. The germline CDR1 and CDR2 sequences are SGDLS and YYNGEE. The assay was immunoSEQ multiplex PCR, and TCRdb's table has in-frame clones only and misses some. This table holds about 600,000 clones, more than 95% found once. Sequenced: naive CD4+ T cells sorted from blood. Described subset: CD45RA+ positively selected. The chain links TRBV9 to TRBJ1-1, with D tentatively TRBD1 (5 bases). This receptor was identified in a woman aged 25-40 years in good health. CDR3 in amino acids: CASSNQGTEAFF. The CDR3 DNA reads TGTGCCAGCAGCAATCAGGGTACTGAAGCTTTCTTT.